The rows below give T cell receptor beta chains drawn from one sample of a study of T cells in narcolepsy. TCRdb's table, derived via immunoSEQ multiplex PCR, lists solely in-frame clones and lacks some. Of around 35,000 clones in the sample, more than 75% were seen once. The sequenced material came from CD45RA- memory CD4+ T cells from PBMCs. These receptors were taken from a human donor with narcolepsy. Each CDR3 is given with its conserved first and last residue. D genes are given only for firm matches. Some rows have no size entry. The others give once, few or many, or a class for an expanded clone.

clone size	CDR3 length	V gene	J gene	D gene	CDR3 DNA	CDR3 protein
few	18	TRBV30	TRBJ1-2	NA	TGTGCCTGGAGAGCGGGGCGGGGGGAGGTGCATCGAGACTATGGCTACACCTTC	CAWRAGRGEVHRDYGYTF
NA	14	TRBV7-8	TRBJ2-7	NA	TGTGCCAGCAGCTTTACCACGCCCAGCTACGAGCAGTACTTC	CASSFTTPSYEQYF
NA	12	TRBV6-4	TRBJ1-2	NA	TGTGCCAGCAGTGACAGGAGCAGCGGCTACACCTTC	CASSDRSSGYTF
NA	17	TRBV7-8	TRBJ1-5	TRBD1	TGTGCCAGCAGCTTAGGTGCAGGGGGCACAGGCAATCAGCCCCAGCATTTT	CASSLGAGGTGNQPQHF
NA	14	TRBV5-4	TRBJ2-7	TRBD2	TGTGCCAGCAAGAAGACGGGAGGGACCTACGAGCAGTACTTC	CASKKTGGTYEQYF
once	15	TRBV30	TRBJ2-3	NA	TGTGCCTGGAGTGGGAGTTGGGACATCACAGATACGCAGTATTTT	CAWSGSWDITDTQYF
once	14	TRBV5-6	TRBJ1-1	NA	TGTGCCAGCAGCTTGTACAGGGTGAGGACTGAAGCTTTCTTT	CASSLYRVRTEAFF
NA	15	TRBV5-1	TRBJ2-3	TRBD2	TGCGCCAGCAGCGACCCAGCGGGAGGTGGTGATACGCAGTATTTT	CASSDPAGGGDTQYF
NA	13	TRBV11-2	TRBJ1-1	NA	TGTGCCAGCAGCCCAGGGATGCAGGGTGAAGCTTTCTTT	CASSPGMQGEAFF
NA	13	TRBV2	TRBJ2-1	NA	TGTGCCAGCAGCTTAACTGCGAGGGGTGAGCAGTTCTTC	CASSLTARGEQFF
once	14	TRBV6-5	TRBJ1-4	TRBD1	TGTGCCAGCAGCATCGACAGGGGTGGTGAAAAACTGTTTTTT	CASSIDRGGEKLFF
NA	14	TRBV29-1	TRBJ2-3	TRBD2	TGCAGCGTGGGGACTAGCGGGAGGGTGGATACGCAGTATTTT	CSVGTSGRVDTQYF
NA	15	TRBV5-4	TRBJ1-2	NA	TGTGCCAGCAGCTCCCGGGGGGGCGCGGATCTGGGCTACACCTTC	CASSSRGGADLGYTF